These 5 T cell receptor beta chains share one sample of origin, sequenced in a study of blood T cells in healthy people across ages. A sample-barcoded 5' primer and a J-beta primer mix were used in a second PCR of about 6 to 12 cycles. TCRdb used MiXCR to reprocess the 5' RACE reads, holding one entry per CDR3 protein. The sample holds over 1.5 million distinct CDR3 sequences; roughly 50% are singletons and the top ten take over 2%. The sequencing sample was made of blood. The receptors here all came from a middle-aged woman in good health.

A few counts support this clonotype. At one end the junction does not follow the germline gene, possibly because of a read error. The V and J genes are TRBV7-2 and TRBJ2-7; D may be TRBD2 (5 bases). Germline-derived CDR1 and CDR2 are SGHTA and FQGNSA. The CDR3 has 15 residues. CDR3 nucleotides: TGCGCCAGCAGCTTAGGTCGAGGGAACTCCTACGAGCAGTACTTC. This gives the protein CASSLGRGNSYEQYF.

This chain joins TRBV5-1 and TRBJ2-3; possibly TRBD2 for D (6 bases). Germline CDR1 SGHRS, CDR2 YFSETQ. The CDR3 has 12 residues. V shed 4 bases and J shed 11 bases, with 14 bases lying between them. The CDR3 region has the DNA TGCGCCAGCAGCCTGGCGGCGGGGCAGCAGTATTTT. Protein product: CASSLAAGQQYF.

The genes are TRBV4-1 and TRBJ2-7; D is perhaps TRBD2 (6 bases). Germline V gene sequence: CDR1 MGHRA, CDR2 YSYEKL. The CDR3 spans 15 residues. V lost 4 bases and J lost 3, with 16 bases in between. CDR3 region: CASSLRQPGGYEQYF. The CDR3 DNA is TGCGCCAGCAGCCTCCGACAGCCCGGGGGCTACGAGCAGTACTTC.

This clonotype turned up a few times. The CDR3 region has the DNA TGTGCCATAACGCGGGACACATCCTACGAGCAGTACTTC. Its protein product is CAITRDTSYEQYF. V and J are TRBV28 and TRBJ2-7, with D tentatively TRBD1 or TRBD2 (6 bases each). CDR1 is MDHEN and CDR2 is SYDVKM in the germline V gene. The CDR3 has 13 amino acids. Trimming took 10 bases from V and 1 from J, leaving 14 bases between them.

As for this clonotype: A junction boundary mismatches the germline segment, possibly from a read error. This chain uses TRBV7-6 with TRBJ2-5, with 7 bases aligning to TRBD2. This CDR3 is 13 amino acids long. Germline loops: CDR1 SGHVS, CDR2 FNYEAQ. The CDR3 nucleotides are TGTGCCGGCAGGGTGACTAGCACCGATGAGCAGTACTTC. Amino acid sequence: CAGRVTSTDEQYF.